Below are 10 T cell receptor beta chains sequenced from a single sample in a study of human thymus T cells. Surgeons resected thymus tissue during corrective heart surgery. Clones were sequenced by immunoSEQ multiplex PCR, and TCRdb holds only the in-frame ones, with some missing. The top ten hold approximately 0.022% of the sample, which has roughly 120,000 clones, 90% to 95% seen once. The sample comprised thymus tissue. These receptors originate from a boy younger than two with a congenital heart defect but otherwise immunologically healthy.

Comments on this clone: The junction and the germline gene differ at one end; a read error may be behind it. The gene calls are TRBV7-7 and TRBJ2-1, with D perhaps being TRBD1 or TRBD2 (5 bases each). From germline, CDR1 is SSHAT and CDR2 FNYEAQ (reference sequence). This CDR3 region has 17 residues. CDR3 amino acids: CASSLLYTGPTLNEQFF. DNA of the CDR3: TGTGCTAGCAGCTTGCTTTATACGGGGCCGACTTTGAATGAGCAGTTCTTC.

This clone was observed a single time. The CDR3 nucleotides read TGTGCCAGCAGCTTATTTCTCCGGGCCCAGTACTTC. Its protein is CASSLFLRAQYF. The chain has TRBV5-6 and TRBJ2-5, with no clear D. This CDR3 spans 12 amino acids. V was trimmed by 2 bases and J by 9 bases, leaving 11 bases between them. CDR1 is SGHDT and CDR2 is YYEEEE in the germline V gene.

This sequence joins TRBV4-3 and TRBJ1-2; D is possibly TRBD1 (6 bases). The CDR3 has 14 residues. Germline V lookup: CDR1 LGHNA, CDR2 YSLEER. V lost 4 bases and J lost 2, with 11 bases in between. The CDR3 DNA reads as TGCGCCAGCAGCCCCCAAGACAGGAACTATGGCTACACCTTC. It yields the protein CASSPQDRNYGYTF.

CDR3 loop: CASSLKREEWGAGELFF. The CDR3 DNA reads as TGTGCCAGCAGCTTAAAAAGGGAGGAATGGGGTGCCGGGGAGCTGTTTTTT. The chain recombines TRBV7-3 with TRBJ2-2; tentatively, D is TRBD2 (6 bases). CDR1 and CDR2 (germline): SGHTA, FQGTGA. V shed 1 base and J shed 6 bases, with 18 bases lying between them. CDR3 length: 17 amino acids.

This clone was seen a single time. The chain joins TRBV6-4 to TRBJ1-2; D is undetermined. The CDR3 runs to 15 residues. The germline V gene encodes CDR1 MRHNA and CDR2 SNTAGT. With 6 bases removed from V and 2 bases from J, the gap between germline ends came to 16 bases. The DNA for the CDR3 is TGTGCCAGCAGGAGACGTAACGATGGGAACTATGGCTACACCTTC. This codes for CASRRRNDGNYGYTF.

This clone showed up just once. This chain uses TRBV18 with TRBJ2-7; D possibly corresponds to TRBD2 (5 bases). The CDR3 spans 13 residues. From germline, CDR1 is KGHSH and CDR2 LQKENI. V was clipped by 8 bases and J by 2 bases, with 13 bases between them. DNA of the CDR3: TGTGCCAGCGGGCCCCGGGGTGCCTACGAGCAGTACTTC. Residues: CASGPRGAYEQYF.

The chain recombines TRBV20-1 with TRBJ1-2; no clear D gene. The CDR3 has 11 residues. Trimming removed 0 bases from V and 5 bases from J, with 4 bases in between. Looked up from germline, CDR1 is DFQATT and CDR2 is SNEGSKA (reference sequence). Here the CDR3 reads CSARDLYGYTF. The CDR3 nucleotides are TGCAGTGCTAGAGATCTGTATGGCTACACCTTC.

The chain uses TRBV6-5 and TRBJ1-1, with a possible D match to TRBD1 (5 bases). Trimming cost V 0 bases and J 3 bases, with 8 bases left between them. CDR1 and CDR2 from the germline V gene are MNHEY and SVGAGI. CDR3 size: 14 residues. The CDR3 DNA follows: TGTGCCAGCAGTTACTCGAGGGACTACACTGAAGCTTTCTTT. Encoded protein: CASSYSRDYTEAFF.

The table lists this clone with a few counts. This CDR3 is CASSEGETGGNSPLHF. The CDR3 DNA reads as TGTGCCAGCAGTGAAGGGGAGACAGGGGGGAATTCACCCCTCCACTTT. This chain connects TRBV2 to TRBJ1-6, with 9 nucleotides matching TRBD1. V lost 1 base to trimming and J lost 7 bases; unmatched junction nucleotides: 5. CDR3 size: 16 residues. Germline V CDR1 and CDR2: SNHLY, FYNNEI. Full variable domain (remainder filled in from reference TRBV2 and TRBJ1-6): EPEVTQTPSHQVTQMGQEVILRCVPISNHLYFYWYRQILGQKVEFLVSFYNNEISEKSEIFDDQFSVERPDGSNFTLKIRSTKLEDSAMYFCASSEGETGGNSPLHFGNGTRLTVT.

CDR3 in amino acids: CASNPHGGVTRNTIYF. The CDR3 DNA follows: TGTGCCAGCAATCCCCACGGGGGGGTGACCCGAAACACCATATATTTT. The J gene is TRBJ1-3, the V gene TRBV2, with a tentative D call TRBD1 (5 bases). CDR3 length equals 16 residues. V was pared by 7 bases and J by 5 bases, with 21 bases between. CDR1 is SNHLY, CDR2 FYNNEI, per germline. The full variable domain, rest sourced from reference TRBV2 and TRBJ1-3, is EPEVTQTPSHQVTQMGQEVILRCVPISNHLYFYWYRQILGQKVEFLVSFYNNEISEKSEIFDDQFSVERPDGSNFTLKIRSTKLEDSAMYFCASNPHGGVTRNTIYFGEGSWLTVV.